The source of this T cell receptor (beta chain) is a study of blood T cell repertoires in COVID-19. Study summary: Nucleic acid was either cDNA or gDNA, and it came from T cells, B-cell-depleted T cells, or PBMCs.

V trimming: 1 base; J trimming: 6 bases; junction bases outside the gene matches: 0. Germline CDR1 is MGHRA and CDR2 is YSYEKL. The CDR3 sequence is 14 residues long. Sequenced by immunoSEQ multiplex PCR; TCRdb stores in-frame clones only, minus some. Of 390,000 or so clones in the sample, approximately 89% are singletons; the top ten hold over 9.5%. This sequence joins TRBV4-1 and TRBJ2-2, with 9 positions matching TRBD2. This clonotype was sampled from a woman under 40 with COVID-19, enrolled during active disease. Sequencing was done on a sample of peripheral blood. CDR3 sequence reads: CASSQGGRAGELFF. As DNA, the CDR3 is TGCGCCAGCAGCCAAGGCGGGAGGGCCGGGGAGCTGTTTTTT.